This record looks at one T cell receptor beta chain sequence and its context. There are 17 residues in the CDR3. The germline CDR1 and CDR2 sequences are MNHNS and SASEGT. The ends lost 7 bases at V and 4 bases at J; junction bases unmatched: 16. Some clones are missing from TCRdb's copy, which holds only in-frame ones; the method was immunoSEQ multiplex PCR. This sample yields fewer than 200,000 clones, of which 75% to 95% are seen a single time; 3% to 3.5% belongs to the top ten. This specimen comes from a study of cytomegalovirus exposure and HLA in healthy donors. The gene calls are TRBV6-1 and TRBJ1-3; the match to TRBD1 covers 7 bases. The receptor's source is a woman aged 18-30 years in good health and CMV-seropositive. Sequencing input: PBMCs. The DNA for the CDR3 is TGTGCCAGCACTCAAGCAGCAGGGGGTCCGAAGGGAAACACCATATATTTT. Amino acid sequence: CASTQAAGGPKGNTIYF.